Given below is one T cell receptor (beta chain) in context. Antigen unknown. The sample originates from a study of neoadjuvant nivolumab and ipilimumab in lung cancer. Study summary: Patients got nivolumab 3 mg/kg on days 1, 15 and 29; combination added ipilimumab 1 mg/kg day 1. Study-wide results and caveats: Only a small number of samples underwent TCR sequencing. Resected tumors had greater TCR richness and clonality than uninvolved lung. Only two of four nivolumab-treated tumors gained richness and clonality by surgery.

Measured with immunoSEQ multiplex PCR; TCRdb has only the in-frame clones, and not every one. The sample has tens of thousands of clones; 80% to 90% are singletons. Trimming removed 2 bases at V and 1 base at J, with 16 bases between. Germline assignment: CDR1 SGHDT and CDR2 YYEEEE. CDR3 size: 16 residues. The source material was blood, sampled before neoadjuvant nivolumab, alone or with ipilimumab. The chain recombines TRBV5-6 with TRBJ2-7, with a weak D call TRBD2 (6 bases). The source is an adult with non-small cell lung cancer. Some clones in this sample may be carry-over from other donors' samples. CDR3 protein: CASSFFSGSSSYEQYF. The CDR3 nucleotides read TGTGCCAGCAGCTTTTTTTCCGGGAGTTCATCCTACGAGCAGTACTTC.